This TCR beta chain was found in a study of T cell changes during pregnancy in multiple sclerosis (dated by TCRdb to between 2018 and 2020). Context from the whole study: In women with multiple sclerosis, the researchers looked at how the T cell repertoire shifted as pregnancy progressed.

Receptors were amplified or captured by the immunoSEQ multiplex PCR assay. In TCRdb, the immuneACCESS table is reduced to in-frame sequences with V and J assigned. These tables do not hold every clone; where another copy was compared, an unresolved V gene accounts for under half, and the others remain unexplained. This sample holds around 41,000 clones; approximately 90% were observed only once. The top ten hold approximately 1.3% of the sample. The CDR3 starts with the cysteine, ends with the phenylalanine, and has 14 residues. Of all the DNA, just the CDR3 is kept, 42 bases in frame from base 1. Looking up the germline V gene yields CDR1 MNHEY and CDR2 SVGAGI. V is shortened by 7 bases, J by 5 bases, and the region joining them spans 17 bases. This clone was counted once. It lacks a known antigen. Base qualities are not recorded, but no much larger clone differs from it by a single base.

The sequence joins TRBV6-5 to TRBJ2-5; the D region possibly corresponds to TRBD2 (6 bases align). The clonotype was recovered from a female donor with multiple sclerosis, enrolled in a pregnancy study. The sequenced material came from PBMCs (not recorded whether the cells were cultured). The sequence in DNA is TGTGCCAGCACCCCAAACGGGGGTGTGGAGACCCAGTACTTC. This is translated as CASTPNGGVETQYF.